Below, 2 T cell receptor beta chains from the same sample are listed, as sequenced in a study of T-cell reconstitution after alpha-beta-depleted transplantation in children. Molecular barcoding with unique molecular identifiers was used for the TCRbeta library. TCRdb fed the PCR reads into MiXCR, producing one record per CDR3 protein. This table holds 200,000 or so distinct CDR3 sequences, approximately 8.4% found once. This sample comprised PBMCs, mostly from graft donor cells, obtained 360 days after TCRalphabeta/CD19-depleted stem cell transplant. The receptors shown here come from a male patient between 2 and 10 years old who had a stem cell transplant for acute myeloid leukemia, so the T cells may come from the graft donor.

The chain uses TRBV29-1 and TRBJ2-5; 9 bases are a match to TRBD2. CDR1 and CDR2 from the germline V gene are SQVTM and ANQGSEA. CDR3 length equals 14 residues. The V and J ends lost 6 bases and 2 bases, in that order; junction bases with no gene match: 7. CDR3 in DNA: TGCAGCGTGGCCGGGACTAGCCTACAAGAGACCCAGTACTTC. Translated, it gives CSVAGTSLQETQYF.

The V and J genes are TRBV4-3 and TRBJ1-3, with 9 bases identical to TRBD1. The CDR3 is 15 residues long. Unmatched junction bases numbered 1, after V lost 0 bases and J lost 4 bases. Germline V gene lookup returns CDR1 LGHNA and CDR2 YSLEER. The CDR3 reads CASSQDGTGGNTIYF. The CDR3 DNA follows: TGCGCCAGCAGCCAAGATGGGACAGGGGGAAACACCATATATTTT.